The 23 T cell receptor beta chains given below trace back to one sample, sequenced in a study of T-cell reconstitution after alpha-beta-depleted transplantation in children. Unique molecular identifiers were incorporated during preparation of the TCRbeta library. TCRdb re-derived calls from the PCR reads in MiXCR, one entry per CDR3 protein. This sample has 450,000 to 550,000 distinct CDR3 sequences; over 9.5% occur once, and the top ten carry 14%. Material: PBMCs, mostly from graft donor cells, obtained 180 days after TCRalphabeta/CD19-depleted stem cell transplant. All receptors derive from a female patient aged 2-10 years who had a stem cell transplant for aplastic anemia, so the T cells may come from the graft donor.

This chain's CDR3 is CASSLGTSGRAFGETQYF. In DNA form, the CDR3 reads TGTGCCAGCAGCCTCGGGACTAGCGGGAGGGCTTTCGGAGAGACCCAGTACTTC. The chain is built from TRBV12-3 or TRBV12-4 and TRBJ2-5; 16 bases fit TRBD2. CDR3 size: 18 residues. The V gene end was trimmed by 6 bases and the J gene end by 4 bases; junction bases not matched to a gene: 11.

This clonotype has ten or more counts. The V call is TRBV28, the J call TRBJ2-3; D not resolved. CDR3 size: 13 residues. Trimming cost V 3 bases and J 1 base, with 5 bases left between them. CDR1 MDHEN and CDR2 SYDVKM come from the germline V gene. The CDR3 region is CASSFTGTDTQYF. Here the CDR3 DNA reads TGTGCCAGCAGTTTCACAGGCACAGATACGCAGTATTTT.

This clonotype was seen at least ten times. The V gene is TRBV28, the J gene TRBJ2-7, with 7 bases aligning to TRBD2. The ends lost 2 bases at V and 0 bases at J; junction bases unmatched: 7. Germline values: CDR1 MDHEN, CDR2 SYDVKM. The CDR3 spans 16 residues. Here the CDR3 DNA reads TGTGCCAGCAGTTTAGTCGCTAGCGGCTCCTCCTACGAGCAGTACTTC. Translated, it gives CASSLVASGSSYEQYF.

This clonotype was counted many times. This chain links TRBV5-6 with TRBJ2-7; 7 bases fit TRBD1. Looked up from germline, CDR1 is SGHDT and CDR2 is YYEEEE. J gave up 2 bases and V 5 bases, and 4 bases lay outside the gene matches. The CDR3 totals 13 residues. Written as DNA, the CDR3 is TGTGCCAGCAGTCGGACAGGACCCTACGAGCAGTACGTC. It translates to CASSRTGPYEQYV.

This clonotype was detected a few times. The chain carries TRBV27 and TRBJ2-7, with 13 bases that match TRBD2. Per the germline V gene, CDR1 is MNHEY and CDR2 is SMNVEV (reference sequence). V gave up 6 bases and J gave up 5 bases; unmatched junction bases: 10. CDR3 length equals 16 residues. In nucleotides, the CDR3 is TGTGCCAGCAGCCGCCTGGGACTAGCGGGAATCAACGAGCAGTACTTC. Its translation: CASSRLGLAGINEQYF.

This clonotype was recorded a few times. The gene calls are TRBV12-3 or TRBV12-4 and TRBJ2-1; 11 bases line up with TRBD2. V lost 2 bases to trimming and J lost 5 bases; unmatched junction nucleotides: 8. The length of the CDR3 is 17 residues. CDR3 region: CASSLRLAGGPHNEQFF. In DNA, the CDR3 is TGTGCCAGCAGTTTAAGGTTAGCGGGAGGGCCCCACAATGAGCAGTTCTTC.

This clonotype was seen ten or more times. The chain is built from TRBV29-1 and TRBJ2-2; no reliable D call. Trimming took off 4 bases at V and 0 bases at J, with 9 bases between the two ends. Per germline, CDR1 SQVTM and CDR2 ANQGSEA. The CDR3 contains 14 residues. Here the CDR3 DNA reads TGCAGCGTTGGATCTGGGGCGAACACCGGGGAGCTGTTTTTT. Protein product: CSVGSGANTGELFF.

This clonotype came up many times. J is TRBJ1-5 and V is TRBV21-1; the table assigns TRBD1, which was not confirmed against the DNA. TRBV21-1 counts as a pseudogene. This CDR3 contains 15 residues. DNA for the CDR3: TGTGCCAGCCGACGACAGAGCCATAGCAATCAGCCCCAGCATTTT. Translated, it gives CASRRQSHSNQPQHF.

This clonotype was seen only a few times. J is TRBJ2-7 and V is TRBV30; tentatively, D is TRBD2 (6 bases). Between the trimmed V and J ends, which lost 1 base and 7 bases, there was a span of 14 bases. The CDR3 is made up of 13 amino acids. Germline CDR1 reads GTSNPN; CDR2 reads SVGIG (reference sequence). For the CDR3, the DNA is TGTGCCTGGAGTGGGGACTCAGCGCGGGAGCAGTACTTC. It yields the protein CAWSGDSAREQYF.

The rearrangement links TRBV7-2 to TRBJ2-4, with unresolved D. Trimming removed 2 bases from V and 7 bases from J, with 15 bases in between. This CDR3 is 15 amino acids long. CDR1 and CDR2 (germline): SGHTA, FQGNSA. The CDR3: CASSLRQSPGNIQYF. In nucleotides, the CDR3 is TGTGCCAGCAGCTTAAGGCAAAGCCCTGGGAACATTCAGTACTTC.

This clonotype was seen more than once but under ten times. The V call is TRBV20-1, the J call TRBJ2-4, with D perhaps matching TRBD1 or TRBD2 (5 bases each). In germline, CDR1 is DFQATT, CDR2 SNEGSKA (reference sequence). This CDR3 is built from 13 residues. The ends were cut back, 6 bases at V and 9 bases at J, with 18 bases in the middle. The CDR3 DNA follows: TGCAGTGCCCAAGATCTAGCCGGGACCATTCAGTACTTC. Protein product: CSAQDLAGTIQYF.

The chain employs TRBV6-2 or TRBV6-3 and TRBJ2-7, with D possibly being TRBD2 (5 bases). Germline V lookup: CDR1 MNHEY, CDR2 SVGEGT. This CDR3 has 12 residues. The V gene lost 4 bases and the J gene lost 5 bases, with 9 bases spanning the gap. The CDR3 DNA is TGTGCCAGCAGTTTCGGAGCGGACGAGCAGTACTTC. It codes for CASSFGADEQYF.

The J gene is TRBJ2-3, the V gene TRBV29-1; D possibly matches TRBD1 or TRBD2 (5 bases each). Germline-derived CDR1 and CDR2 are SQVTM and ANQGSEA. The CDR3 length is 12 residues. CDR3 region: CSHLRGERTQYF. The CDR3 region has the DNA TGCAGTCATCTAAGAGGGGAGCGGACGCAGTATTTT.

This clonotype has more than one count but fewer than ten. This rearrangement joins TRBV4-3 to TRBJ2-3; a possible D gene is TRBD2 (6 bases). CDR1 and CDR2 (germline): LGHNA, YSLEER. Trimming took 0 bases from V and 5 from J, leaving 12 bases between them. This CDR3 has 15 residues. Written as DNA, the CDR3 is TGCGCCAGCAGCCAAGAATGGAGGGTTCAAGATACGCAGTATTTT. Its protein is CASSQEWRVQDTQYF.

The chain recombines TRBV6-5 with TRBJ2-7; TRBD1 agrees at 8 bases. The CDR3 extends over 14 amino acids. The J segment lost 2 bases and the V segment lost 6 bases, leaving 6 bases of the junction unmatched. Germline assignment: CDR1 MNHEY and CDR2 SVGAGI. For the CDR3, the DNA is TGTGCCAGCAGGGCAGGGGGCGGAACCTACGAGCAGTACTTC. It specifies CASRAGGGTYEQYF.

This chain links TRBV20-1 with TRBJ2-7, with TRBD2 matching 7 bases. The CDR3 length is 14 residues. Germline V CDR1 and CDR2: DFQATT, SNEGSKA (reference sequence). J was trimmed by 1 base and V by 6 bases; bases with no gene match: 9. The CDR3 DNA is TGCAGTGCCGGACTAGGGGCGCGGTCCTACGAGCAGTACTTC. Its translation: CSAGLGARSYEQYF.

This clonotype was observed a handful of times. CDR3 in DNA: TGTGCCAGCAGGGGGGTAGTGAACTCCTACGAGCAGTACTTC. Its translation: CASRGVVNSYEQYF. The gene calls are TRBV28 and TRBJ2-7; perhaps D is TRBD1 or TRBD2 (5 bases each). The germline gives CDR1 MDHEN, CDR2 SYDVKM. Trimming took 6 bases from V and 0 from J, leaving 12 bases between them. The CDR3 consists of 14 residues.

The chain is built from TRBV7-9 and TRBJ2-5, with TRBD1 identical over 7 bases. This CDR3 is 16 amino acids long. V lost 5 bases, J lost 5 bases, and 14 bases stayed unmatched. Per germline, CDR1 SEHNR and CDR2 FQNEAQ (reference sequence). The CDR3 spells CASSTRTDRAGETQYF. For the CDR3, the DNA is TGTGCCAGCAGCACACGGACCGACAGGGCTGGCGAGACCCAGTACTTC.

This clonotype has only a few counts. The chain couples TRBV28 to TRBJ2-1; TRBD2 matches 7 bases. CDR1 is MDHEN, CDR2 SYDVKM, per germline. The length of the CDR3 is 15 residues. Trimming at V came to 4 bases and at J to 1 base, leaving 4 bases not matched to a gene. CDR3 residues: CASSSSGISYNEQFF. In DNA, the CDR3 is TGTGCCAGCAGTTCCAGCGGGATATCCTACAATGAGCAGTTCTTC.

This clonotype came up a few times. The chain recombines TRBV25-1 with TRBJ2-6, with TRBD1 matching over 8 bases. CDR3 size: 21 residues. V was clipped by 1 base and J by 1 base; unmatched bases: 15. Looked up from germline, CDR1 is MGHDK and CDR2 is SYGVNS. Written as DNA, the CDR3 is TGTGCCAGCAGTGAATGGACCCCGGACAGGGTGGATCTGTCTGGGGCCAACGTCCTGACTTTC. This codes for CASSEWTPDRVDLSGANVLTF.

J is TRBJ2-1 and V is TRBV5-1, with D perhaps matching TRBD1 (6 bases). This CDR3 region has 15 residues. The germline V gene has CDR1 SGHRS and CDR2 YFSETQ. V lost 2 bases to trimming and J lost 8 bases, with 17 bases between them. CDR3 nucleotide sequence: TGCGCCAGCAGCTTCAGTGGGGGCGCCGTCCATGAGCAGTTCTTC. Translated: CASSFSGGAVHEQFF.

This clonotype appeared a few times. The CDR3 nucleotides read TGCAGCGTTGAGGGTATCTATGGCTACACCTTC. It translates to CSVEGIYGYTF. The V and J genes are TRBV29-1 and TRBJ1-2; D is uncertain. V was cut by 3 bases and J by 4 bases, with 6 bases left in between. The CDR3 loop spans 11 amino acids. Germline lookup yields CDR1 SQVTM and CDR2 ANQGSEA. Supplemented by reference TRBV29-1 and TRBJ1-2, the full variable domain reads SAVISQKPSRDICQRGTSLTIQCQVDSQVTMMFWYRQQPGQSLTLIATANQGSEATYESGFVIDKFPISRPNLTFSTLTVSNMSPEDSSIYLCSVEGIYGYTFGSGTRLTVV.

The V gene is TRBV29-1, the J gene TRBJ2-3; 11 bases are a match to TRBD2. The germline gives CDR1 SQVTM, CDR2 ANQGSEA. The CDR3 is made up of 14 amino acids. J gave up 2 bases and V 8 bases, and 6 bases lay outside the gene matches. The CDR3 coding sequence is TGCAGCACTGGGACTAGCGGACCCACAGATACGCAGTATTTT. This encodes CSTGTSGPTDTQYF.